The 28 T cell receptor beta chains in this list originate from one sample, sequenced in a study of cytomegalovirus exposure and HLA in healthy donors. In the PCR, 60 Vbeta and 13 Jbeta primers were used. The assay was immunoSEQ multiplex PCR, and TCRdb's table has in-frame clones only and misses some. The sample holds 100,000 to 150,000 clones, about 80% seen once. Sequenced: PBMCs. The receptor source for this set is a man aged 25-45 years in good health and CMV-seropositive.

The J gene is TRBJ1-1, the V gene TRBV10-2; D possibly corresponds to TRBD1 (5 bases). The CDR3 loop spans 13 amino acids. V lost 7 bases and J lost 0, with 9 bases in between. CDR1 is WSHSY, CDR2 SAAADI, per germline. CDR3 bases: TGCGCCAGCAAGGGACTTTTGAACACTGAAGCTTTCTTT. It encodes CASKGLLNTEAFF.

V is TRBV5-1 and J is TRBJ2-3; 8 bases map to TRBD2. CDR3 length: 16 residues. The V gene's germline CDR1 is SGHRS and CDR2 YFSETQ. V lost 4 bases to trimming and J lost 5 bases; unmatched junction nucleotides: 12. Here the CDR3 reads CASSRRGVGMEDTQYF. DNA for the CDR3: TGCGCCAGCAGCCGGCGGGGGGTGGGAATGGAAGATACGCAGTATTTT.

This chain uses TRBV7-3 with TRBJ2-5; 11 bases line up with TRBD1. Germline V gene data show CDR1 as SGHTA and CDR2 as FQGTGA. CDR3 length: 15 amino acids. V lost 1 base, J lost 5 bases, and 3 bases stayed unmatched. CDR3 region: CASSLRTGGAETQYF. The CDR3 bases are TGTGCCAGCAGCTTAAGGACAGGGGGCGCGGAGACCCAGTACTTC.

The chain uses TRBV6-1 and TRBJ1-6; D is unresolved. CDR3 length: 12 amino acids. In germline, CDR1 is MNHNS, CDR2 SASEGT. V lost 4 bases, J lost 13 bases, and 11 bases lay in between. Here the CDR3 reads CASSVGSEPLHF. The CDR3, as DNA: TGTGCCAGCAGTGTCGGGAGTGAGCCCCTCCACTTT.

This clone was found once. The chain has TRBV5-1 and TRBJ2-2; no firm D call. With 4 bases removed from V and 1 base from J, the gap between germline ends came to 11 bases. Germline V gene lookup returns CDR1 SGHRS and CDR2 YFSETQ. The CDR3 totals 15 residues. CDR3: CASSPLEVNTGELFF. The CDR3 DNA reads as TGCGCCAGCAGCCCATTAGAGGTGAACACCGGGGAGCTGTTTTTT. The full variable domain, in which reference TRBV5-1 and TRBJ2-2 provide the parts outside the CDR3, is KAGVTQTPRYLIKTRGQQVTLSCSPISGHRSVSWYQQTPGQGLQFLFEYFSETQRNKGNFPGRFSGRQFSNSRSEMNVSTLELGDSALYLCASSPLEVNTGELFFGEGSRLTVL.

The chain is built from TRBV25-1 and TRBJ2-5, with TRBD2 matching over 7 bases. This CDR3 is 17 amino acids long. J lost 0 bases, V lost 0 bases, and 7 bases had no gene match. CDR1 MGHDK and CDR2 SYGVNS come from the germline V gene. CDR3 DNA sequence: TGTGCCAGCAGTGAATATGGTAGCGGGCACCACCAAGAGACCCAGTACTTC. Amino acids: CASSEYGSGHHQETQYF. The full variable domain, its missing parts supplied by reference TRBV25-1 and TRBJ2-5, is EADIYQTPRYLVIGTGKKITLECSQTMGHDKMYWYQQDPGMELHLIHYSYGVNSTEKGDLSSESTVSRIRTEHFPLTLESARPSHTSQYLCASSEYGSGHHQETQYFGPGTRLLVL.

This rearrangement joins TRBV6-4 to TRBJ1-1; 10 bases agree with TRBD1. V shed 8 bases and J 4 bases; nucleotides not matched to a gene: 4. Germline V gives CDR1 MRHNA, CDR2 SNTAGT. This CDR3 comprises 13 residues. The CDR3 nucleotides are TGTGCCAGCTCTTGGACAGGGGGCACTGAAGCTTTCTTT. Residues: CASSWTGGTEAFF.

Concerning this clone itself: An end of the junction differs from the germline gene, which may be a read error. The V call is TRBV10-3, the J call TRBJ1-3; the D gene is possibly TRBD1 (5 bases). Looked up from germline, CDR1 is ENHRY and CDR2 is SYGVKD. CDR3 length: 13 amino acids. CDR3 nucleotide sequence: TGTGCCATCGGCAGGGACTCTGGAAACGCCATATATTTT. Its protein product is CAIGRDSGNAIYF.

This rearrangement joins TRBV19 to TRBJ1-2; D might be TRBD1 (6 bases). Trimming left V 6 bases short and J 4 bases short, with 15 bases between. This CDR3 has 14 residues. Germline values: CDR1 LNHDA, CDR2 SQIVND (reference sequence). The CDR3, as DNA: TGTGCCAGTAGCGCCCGAGGACAGCCCTATGGCTACACCTTC. Its protein product is CASSARGQPYGYTF.

The V call is TRBV30, the J call TRBJ2-4, with 7 bases fitting TRBD1. V was clipped by 2 bases and J by 7 bases; unmatched bases: 5. The CDR3 totals 13 residues. Germline CDR1 reads GTSNPN; CDR2 reads SVGIG (reference sequence). CDR3 in amino acids: CAWSPGTANIQYF. The CDR3 DNA sequence: TGTGCCTGGAGTCCCGGGACAGCCAACATTCAGTACTTC. Looking up the rest from reference TRBV30 and TRBJ2-4 gives the full variable domain: SQTIHQWPATLVQPVGSPLSLECTVEGTSNPNLYWYRQAAGRGLQLLFYSVGIGQISSEVPQNLSASRPQDRQFILSSKKLLLSDSGFYLCAWSPGTANIQYFGAGTRLSVL.

This clone showed up just once. V gene TRBV21-1 combines with J gene TRBJ2-7; TRBD2, the table's D call, was not compared with the DNA. TRBV21-1 is a recognized pseudogene. The CDR3 loop spans 17 amino acids. CDR3 bases: TGTGCCAGCAGCAAAGAGTGGGGGCGGGGGGGAAAATACGAGCAGTACTTC. This translates into CASSKEWGRGGKYEQYF.

This chain joins TRBV10-3 and TRBJ2-5; D is unclear. The CDR3 has 11 amino acids. Germline CDR1 is ENHRY and CDR2 is SYGVKD. The ends were cut back, 10 bases at V and 0 bases at J, with 6 bases in the middle. The CDR3: CATRYQETQYF. DNA for the CDR3: TGTGCCACCCGGTACCAAGAGACCCAGTACTTC.

V and J are TRBV2 and TRBJ1-1; D possibly corresponds to TRBD1 (6 bases). Trimming left V 6 bases short and J 6 bases short, with 20 bases between. Germline assignment: CDR1 SNHLY and CDR2 FYNNEI. The CDR3 is 15 amino acids. CDR3 DNA: TGTGCCAGCAGCCTACGGACAGTTTTTATAGCTGAAGCTTTCTTT. As protein: CASSLRTVFIAEAFF.

The chain couples TRBV7-2 to TRBJ1-4; D may be TRBD1 (6 bases). Trimming removed 2 bases at V and 0 bases at J, with 10 bases between. Germline V gene sequence: CDR1 SGHTA, CDR2 FQGNSA. CDR3 size: 16 residues. CDR3 coding DNA: TGTGCCAGCAGCTTACAGGGGACCCCAACTAATGAAAAACTGTTTTTT. Protein product: CASSLQGTPTNEKLFF.

This clone was picked up a small number of times. V usage is TRBV5-1 and J usage is TRBJ2-7; maybe TRBD1 (6 bases). The length of the CDR3 is 14 residues. Trimming left V 4 bases short and J 3 bases short, with 14 bases between. Germline CDR1 reads SGHRS; CDR2 reads YFSETQ. CDR3 DNA sequence: TGCGCCAGCAGCACGACAGGACATGACTACGAGCAGTACTTC. Protein sequence: CASSTTGHDYEQYF.

In the case of this clone: Distinct nucleotide sequences in the sample also encode this CDR3. The chain uses TRBV14 and TRBJ2-5; D may be TRBD2 (7 bases). Germline V gene sequence: CDR1 SGHDN, CDR2 FVKESK. The CDR3 is 14 amino acids. V was cut by 4 bases and J by 1 base, with 10 bases left in between. The CDR3 DNA is TGTGCCAGCAGCCTAGGGGGGGGCCAAGAGACCCAGTACTTC. This sequence encodes CASSLGGGQETQYF.

This chain links TRBV28 with TRBJ2-7; tentative D call: TRBD1 (5 bases). The CDR3 covers 13 residues. Trimming removed 2 bases at V and 7 bases at J, with 12 bases between. CDR1 and CDR2 (germline): MDHEN, SYDVKM. The CDR3 reads CASSLGRAREQYF. As DNA, the CDR3 is TGTGCCAGCAGTTTAGGCAGGGCCCGGGAGCAGTACTTC.

With respect to this clone: A junction boundary mismatches the germline segment, possibly from a read error. The rearrangement links TRBV29-1 to TRBJ2-5; D is perhaps TRBD2 (6 bases). CDR3 size: 15 residues. From germline, CDR1 is SQVTM and CDR2 ANQGSEA. The CDR3 nucleotides are TGCAGCGTTGAAGATCCGGGACTCCGACAAGAGGCCCAGTACTTC. It translates to CSVEDPGLRQEAQYF.

The chain is built from TRBV27 and TRBJ2-1; TRBD1 aligns across 9 bases. The CDR3 length is 13 residues. V lost 10 bases to trimming and J lost 8 bases; unmatched junction nucleotides: 9. Germline V gene lookup returns CDR1 MNHEY and CDR2 SMNVEV (reference sequence). CDR3 sequence reads: CATWDRAFHEQFF. As DNA, the CDR3 is TGTGCCACCTGGGACAGGGCCTTTCATGAGCAGTTCTTC.

This clone has just a few counts. This rearrangement joins TRBV18 to TRBJ2-7; the D is unclear. The ends were cut back, 3 bases at V and 2 bases at J, with 11 bases in the middle. Germline assignment: CDR1 KGHSH and CDR2 LQKENI. The CDR3 is 14 residues long. The CDR3 reads CASSPQFEAYEQYF. CDR3 nucleotides: TGTGCCAGCTCACCGCAGTTCGAGGCCTACGAGCAGTACTTC.

In regard to this clone: The same CDR3 is also encoded by other DNA sequences in this sample. This chain links TRBV5-8 with TRBJ1-2, with a weak D call TRBD1 (6 bases). Germline-derived CDR1 and CDR2 are SGHTS and YDEGEE. Trimming took off 3 bases at V and 4 bases at J, with 13 bases between the two ends. CDR3 length equals 14 residues. The chain's CDR3 is CASSWGQGPYGYTF. The CDR3 nucleotides read TGTGCCAGCAGCTGGGGGCAGGGACCCTATGGCTACACCTTC.

This chain joins TRBV7-2 and TRBJ1-1; D remains ambiguous. Trimming stripped 5 bases from V and 7 bases from J, with 8 bases between. The CDR3 covers 11 residues. Germline assignment: CDR1 SGHTA and CDR2 FQGNSA. The CDR3, as DNA: TGTGCCAGCAGCACAACAGATGAAGCTTTCTTT. Translating it yields CASSTTDEAFF.

The chain joins TRBV2 to TRBJ1-2; D might be TRBD1 (5 bases). CDR3 length: 13 amino acids. CDR1 is SNHLY, CDR2 FYNNEI, per germline. V was clipped by 4 bases and J by 3 bases, with 9 bases between them. The CDR3 nucleotides are TGTGCCAGCAGTGTCGGGGGGTACTATGGCTACACCTTC. This translates into CASSVGGYYGYTF.

V usage is TRBV27 and J usage is TRBJ1-1, with D possibly being TRBD1 (5 bases). In germline, CDR1 is MNHEY, CDR2 SMNVEV (reference sequence). The CDR3 is 14 residues long. The V and J ends lost 3 bases and 6 bases respectively, with 14 bases between them. Here the CDR3 reads CASSFPGRGAEAFF. The CDR3 DNA reads as TGTGCCAGCAGTTTTCCAGGGCGGGGCGCTGAAGCTTTCTTT.

This clone was picked up a small number of times. The rearrangement joins TRBV19 to TRBJ2-7; D possibly corresponds to TRBD1 (6 bases). The V gene lost 5 bases and the J gene lost 6 bases, with 14 bases spanning the gap. CDR3 length: 13 residues. Germline V gene sequence: CDR1 LNHDA, CDR2 SQIVND (reference sequence). The DNA of the CDR3 is TGTGCCAGTAGTCCGATTCAGGGGTCCGAGCAGTACTTC. Translating it yields CASSPIQGSEQYF.

This sequence joins TRBV7-6 and TRBJ2-1, with a tentative D call TRBD1 (6 bases). There are 16 residues in the CDR3. The V gene's germline CDR1 is SGHVS and CDR2 FNYEAQ. V lost 5 bases and J lost 0, with 14 bases in between. Here the CDR3 reads CASSRRQGISYNEQFF. The CDR3 DNA follows: TGTGCCAGCAGCCGCCGTCAGGGGATCTCCTACAATGAGCAGTTCTTC.

The chain carries TRBV5-6 and TRBJ1-1; possibly TRBD1 for D (5 bases). V was trimmed by 5 bases and J by 1 base, leaving 12 bases between them. The CDR3 has 14 amino acids. Germline loops: CDR1 SGHDT, CDR2 YYEEEE. The CDR3 protein is CASSNRGWNTEAFF. In nucleotides, the CDR3 is TGTGCCAGCAGTAATAGGGGTTGGAACACTGAAGCTTTCTTT.

The table lists this clone with a count of one. The V and J genes are TRBV5-1 and TRBJ2-7, with 9 bases matching TRBD1. Per the germline V gene, CDR1 is SGHRS and CDR2 is YFSETQ. With V trimmed by 2 bases and J by 1 base, 4 bases remained unmatched. The length of the CDR3 is 15 residues. The CDR3 spells CASSFDRGFSYEQYF. The DNA for the CDR3 is TGCGCCAGCAGCTTCGACAGGGGGTTTTCCTACGAGCAGTACTTC.